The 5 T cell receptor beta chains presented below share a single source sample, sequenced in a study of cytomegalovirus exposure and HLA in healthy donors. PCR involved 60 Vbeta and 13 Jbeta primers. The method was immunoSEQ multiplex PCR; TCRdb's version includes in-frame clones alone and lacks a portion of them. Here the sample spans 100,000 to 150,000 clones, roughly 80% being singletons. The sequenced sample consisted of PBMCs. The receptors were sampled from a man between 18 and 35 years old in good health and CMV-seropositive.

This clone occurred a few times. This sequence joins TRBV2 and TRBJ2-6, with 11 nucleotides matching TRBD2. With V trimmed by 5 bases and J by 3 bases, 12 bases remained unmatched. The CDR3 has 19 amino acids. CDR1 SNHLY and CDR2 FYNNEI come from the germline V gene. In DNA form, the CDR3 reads TGTGCCAGCAGTAAGCTAGCGGGAGGCCCGGGTAGTGGGGCCAACGTCCTGACTTTC. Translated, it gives CASSKLAGGPGSGANVLTF.

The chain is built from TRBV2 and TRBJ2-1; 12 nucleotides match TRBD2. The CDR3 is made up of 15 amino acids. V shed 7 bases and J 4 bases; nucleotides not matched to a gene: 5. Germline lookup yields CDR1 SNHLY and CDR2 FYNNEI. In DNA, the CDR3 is TGTGCCAGCATCGGACTAGCGGGAATTTACAATGAGCAGTTCTTC. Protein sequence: CASIGLAGIYNEQFF.

The CDR3 DNA is TGCGCCAGCAGCCACCATCGGGAGGGGGAGACAGGGTATGGCTACACCTTC. As protein: CASSHHREGETGYGYTF. The gene calls are TRBV4-3 and TRBJ1-2; 7 bases are a match to TRBD1. CDR3 length: 17 residues. Trimming removed 3 bases from V and 5 bases from J; junction bases left unmatched: 15. The germline V gene encodes CDR1 LGHNA and CDR2 YSLEER.

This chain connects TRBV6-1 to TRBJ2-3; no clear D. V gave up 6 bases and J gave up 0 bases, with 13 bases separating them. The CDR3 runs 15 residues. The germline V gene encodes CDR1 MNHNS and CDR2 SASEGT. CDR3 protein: CASRRAGLSTDTQYF. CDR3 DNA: TGTGCCAGCAGGAGAGCAGGCCTTAGCACAGATACGCAGTATTTT.

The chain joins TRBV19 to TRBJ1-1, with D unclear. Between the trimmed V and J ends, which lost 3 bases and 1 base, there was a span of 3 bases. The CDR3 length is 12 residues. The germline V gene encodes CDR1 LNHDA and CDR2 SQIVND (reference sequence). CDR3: CASSMRNTEAFF. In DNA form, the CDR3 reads TGTGCCAGTAGTATGCGGAACACTGAAGCTTTCTTT.